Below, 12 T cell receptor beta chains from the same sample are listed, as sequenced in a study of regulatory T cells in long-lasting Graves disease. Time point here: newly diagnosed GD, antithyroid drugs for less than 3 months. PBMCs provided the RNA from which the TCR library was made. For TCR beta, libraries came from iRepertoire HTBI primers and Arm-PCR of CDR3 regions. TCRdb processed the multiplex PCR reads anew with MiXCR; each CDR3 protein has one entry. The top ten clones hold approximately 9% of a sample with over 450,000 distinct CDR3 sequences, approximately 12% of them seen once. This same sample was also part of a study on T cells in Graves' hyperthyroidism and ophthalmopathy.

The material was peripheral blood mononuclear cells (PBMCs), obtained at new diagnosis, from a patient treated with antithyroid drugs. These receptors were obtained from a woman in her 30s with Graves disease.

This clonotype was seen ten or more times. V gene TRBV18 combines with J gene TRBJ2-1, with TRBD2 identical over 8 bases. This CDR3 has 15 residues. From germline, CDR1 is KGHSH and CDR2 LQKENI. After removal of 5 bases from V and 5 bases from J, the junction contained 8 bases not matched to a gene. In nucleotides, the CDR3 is TGTGCCAGCTCATCAAACGGGAGGGCCCACAATGAGCAGTTCTTC. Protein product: CASSSNGRAHNEQFF.

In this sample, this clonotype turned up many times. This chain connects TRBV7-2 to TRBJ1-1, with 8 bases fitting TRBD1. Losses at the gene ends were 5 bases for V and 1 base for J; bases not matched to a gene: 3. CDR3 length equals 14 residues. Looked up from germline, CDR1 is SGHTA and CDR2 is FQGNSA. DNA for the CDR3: TGTGCCAGCAGCCAGGGACAGGAGAACACTGAAGCTTTCTTT. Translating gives CASSQGQENTEAFF.

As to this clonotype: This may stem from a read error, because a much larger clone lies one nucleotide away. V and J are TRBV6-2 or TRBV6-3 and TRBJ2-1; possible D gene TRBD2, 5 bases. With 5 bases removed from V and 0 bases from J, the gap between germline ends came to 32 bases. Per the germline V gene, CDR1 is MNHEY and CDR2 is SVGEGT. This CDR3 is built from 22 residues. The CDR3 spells CASSRHVGRVLAPLSSYNEQFF. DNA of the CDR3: TGTGCCAGCAGTCGCCACGTCGGACGTGTCCTAGCCCCGCTGAGCTCCTACAATGAGCAGTTCTTC.

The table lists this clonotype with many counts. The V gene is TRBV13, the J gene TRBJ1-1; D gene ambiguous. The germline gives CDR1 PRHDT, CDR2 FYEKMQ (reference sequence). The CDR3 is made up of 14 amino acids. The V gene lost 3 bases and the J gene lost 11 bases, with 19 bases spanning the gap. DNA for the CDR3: TGTGCCAGCAGCTTCAGCCGCTCCCCCATCGGGGCTTTCTTT. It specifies CASSFSRSPIGAFF.

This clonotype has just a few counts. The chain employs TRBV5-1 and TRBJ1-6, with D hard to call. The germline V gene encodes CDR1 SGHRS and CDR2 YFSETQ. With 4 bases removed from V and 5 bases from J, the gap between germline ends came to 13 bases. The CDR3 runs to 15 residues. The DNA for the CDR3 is TGCGCCAGCAGCACCGGACCGGGGAATAATTCACCCCTCCACTTT. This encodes CASSTGPGNNSPLHF.

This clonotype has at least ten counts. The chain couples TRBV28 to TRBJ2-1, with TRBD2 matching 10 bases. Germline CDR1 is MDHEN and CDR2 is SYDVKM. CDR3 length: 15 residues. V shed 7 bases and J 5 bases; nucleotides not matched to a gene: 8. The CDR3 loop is CASTLTLAGDNEQFF. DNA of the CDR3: TGTGCCAGCACCTTGACTCTAGCGGGAGACAATGAGCAGTTCTTC.

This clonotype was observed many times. Here the CDR3 reads CATSRGNRALGGFF. In DNA, the CDR3 is TGTGCCACCAGCAGAGGAAACAGGGCTCTGGGCGGATTCTTT. The rearrangement links TRBV15 to TRBJ1-1, with D possibly being TRBD1 (6 bases). The germline V gene has CDR1 LNHNV and CDR2 YYDKDF (reference sequence). The CDR3 contains 14 residues. V lost 1 base and J 14 bases, leaving 20 bases between the germline ends.

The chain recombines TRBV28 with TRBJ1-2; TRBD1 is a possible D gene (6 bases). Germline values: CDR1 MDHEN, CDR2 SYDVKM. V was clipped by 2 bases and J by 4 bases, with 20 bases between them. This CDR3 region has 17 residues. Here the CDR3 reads CASSLNPLDSTIYGYTF. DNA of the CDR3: TGTGCCAGCAGTTTAAATCCCCTGGACAGCACCATCTATGGCTACACCTTC.

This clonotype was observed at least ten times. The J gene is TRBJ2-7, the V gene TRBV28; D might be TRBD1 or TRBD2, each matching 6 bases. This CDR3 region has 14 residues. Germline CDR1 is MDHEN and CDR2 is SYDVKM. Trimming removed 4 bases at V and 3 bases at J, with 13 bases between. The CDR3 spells CASSSGGRNYEQYF. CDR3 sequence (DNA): TGTGCCAGCAGTTCCGGGGGCAGGAACTACGAGCAGTACTTC.

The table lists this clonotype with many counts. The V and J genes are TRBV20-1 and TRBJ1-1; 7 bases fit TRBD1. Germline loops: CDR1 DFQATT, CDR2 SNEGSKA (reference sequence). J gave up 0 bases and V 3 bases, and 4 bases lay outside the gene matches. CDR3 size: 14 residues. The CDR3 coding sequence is TGCAGTGCTAGTAACAGGGGAATGAACACTGAAGCTTTCTTT. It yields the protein CSASNRGMNTEAFF.

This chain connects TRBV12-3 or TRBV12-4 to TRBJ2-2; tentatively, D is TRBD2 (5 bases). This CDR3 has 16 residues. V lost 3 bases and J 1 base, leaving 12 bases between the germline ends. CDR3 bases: TGTGCCAGCAGTTTCTTCTACGGAGGGAACACCGGGGAGCTGTTTTTT. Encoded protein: CASSFFYGGNTGELFF.

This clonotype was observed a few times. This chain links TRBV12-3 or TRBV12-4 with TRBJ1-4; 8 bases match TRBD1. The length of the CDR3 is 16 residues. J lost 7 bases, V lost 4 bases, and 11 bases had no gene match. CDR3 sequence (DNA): TGTGCCAGCAGTTCCCACCCGGGACAGGAGAGTGAAAAACTGTTTTTT. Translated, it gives CASSSHPGQESEKLFF.